These T cell receptor beta chains were read from a single sample in a study of cytomegalovirus exposure and HLA in healthy donors. TCRdb's copy holds only in-frame clones and misses some; the assay was immunoSEQ multiplex PCR. The table lists approximately 140,000 clones, under 85% of them singletons. Sequencing input: PBMCs. The receptors originated from a woman aged 40 to 50 in good health and CMV-seropositive. The conserved cysteine and the conserved F or W are not part of the CDR3 here. Each record gives: V gene, J gene, CDR3 protein.

v_call: TRBV11-2; j_call: TRBJ1-4; cdr3_aa: ASSLGHSEKLF
v_call: TRBV2; j_call: TRBJ2-2; cdr3_aa: ASSFLKDRSIGELF
v_call: TRBV6-6; j_call: TRBJ2-3; cdr3_aa: ASSYIGQSTDTQY
v_call: TRBV4-2; j_call: TRBJ1-5; cdr3_aa: ASSQDITYEQPQH
v_call: TRBV2; j_call: TRBJ1-1; cdr3_aa: ASSEWANTEAF
v_call: TRBV21-1; j_call: TRBJ1-3; cdr3_aa: AIPPWGGGTYLGNTIY
v_call: TRBV2; j_call: TRBJ1-1; cdr3_aa: ASSEEVDRNTEAF
v_call: TRBV9; j_call: TRBJ1-6; cdr3_aa: ASSVTGTGNSPLH
v_call: TRBV11-2; j_call: TRBJ1-3; cdr3_aa: ASSSRTGGGGNTIY
v_call: TRBV19; j_call: TRBJ2-2; cdr3_aa: ASSSGQGAGTGELF
v_call: TRBV2; j_call: TRBJ1-3; cdr3_aa: ASRLTRQGNTIY
v_call: TRBV9; j_call: TRBJ1-1; cdr3_aa: ASNPGIGTEAF
v_call: TRBV11-2; j_call: TRBJ2-7; cdr3_aa: ASSFQGLAGGYEQY
v_call: TRBV5-6; j_call: TRBJ2-3; cdr3_aa: ASSLEGKSTDTQY
v_call: TRBV5-1; j_call: TRBJ1-1; cdr3_aa: ASSTGTGGTEAF
v_call: TRBV15; j_call: TRBJ2-5; cdr3_aa: ATSKTRATPSETQY
v_call: TRBV11-2; j_call: TRBJ2-3; cdr3_aa: ASSFLGGDTQY
v_call: TRBV6-1; j_call: TRBJ1-5; cdr3_aa: ASGRGDNQPQH
v_call: TRBV7-9; j_call: TRBJ1-1; cdr3_aa: SSSLEWGLSTEAF
v_call: TRBV7-3; j_call: TRBJ2-1; cdr3_aa: ASSPGLAGNEQF
v_call: TRBV6-5; j_call: TRBJ2-7; cdr3_aa: ASRRGFSEQY
v_call: TRBV7-9; j_call: TRBJ1-1; cdr3_aa: ASSSQANTEAF
v_call: TRBV6-6; j_call: TRBJ2-7; cdr3_aa: ASSWDRTYEQY
v_call: TRBV19; j_call: TRBJ1-2; cdr3_aa: ASSIEYRGSGYT
v_call: TRBV7-2; j_call: TRBJ2-3; cdr3_aa: ASSQLAGVGTDTQY
v_call: TRBV6-6; j_call: TRBJ2-7; cdr3_aa: ASSYEASSYEQY
v_call: TRBV10-3; j_call: TRBJ1-1; cdr3_aa: AISSGTGGFTEAF
v_call: TRBV7-9; j_call: TRBJ2-5; cdr3_aa: SSSSGQIQETQY
v_call: TRBV2; j_call: TRBJ1-1; cdr3_aa: ASAGDRATYEAF
v_call: TRBV7-3; j_call: TRBJ2-3; cdr3_aa: ASSLSAGSDTQY
v_call: TRBV7-9; j_call: TRBJ2-3; cdr3_aa: ASSHNTNTDTQY
v_call: TRBV5-4; j_call: TRBJ2-2; cdr3_aa: ASSLGLAGTGELF
v_call: TRBV5-5; j_call: TRBJ2-7; cdr3_aa: ASSGRQGVDEQY
v_call: TRBV5-6; j_call: TRBJ2-5; cdr3_aa: ASSSAGGQETQY
v_call: TRBV4-2; j_call: TRBJ2-5; cdr3_aa: ASSQEVRTVGQETQY
v_call: TRBV14; j_call: TRBJ1-3; cdr3_aa: ASRASGNTIY
v_call: TRBV11-2; j_call: TRBJ2-5; cdr3_aa: ASSPTSGGGETQY
v_call: TRBV5-1; j_call: TRBJ2-2; cdr3_aa: ASSPIAGGPVGELF
v_call: TRBV2; j_call: TRBJ2-1; cdr3_aa: ASSGGGTGGNEQF
v_call: TRBV6-1; j_call: TRBJ1-2; cdr3_aa: ASSEGDGGTGGYT
v_call: TRBV10-3; j_call: TRBJ1-6; cdr3_aa: ATRQSHSPLH
v_call: TRBV28; j_call: TRBJ1-3; cdr3_aa: ASSPSPGQANTIY
v_call: TRBV6-1; j_call: TRBJ1-3; cdr3_aa: ASLWTGGNTIY
v_call: TRBV18; j_call: TRBJ2-7; cdr3_aa: ASSPSVGQETYEQY
v_call: TRBV9; j_call: TRBJ2-7; cdr3_aa: ASSVGLAGGLSYEQY
v_call: TRBV7-3; j_call: TRBJ2-5; cdr3_aa: ASSRGLQETQY